The rows below give T cell receptor beta chains drawn from one sample of a study of regulatory T cells in long-lasting Graves disease. TCRdb re-called the multiplex PCR reads with MiXCR, one entry per CDR3 protein. The table shows hundreds of thousands of distinct CDR3 sequences, with roughly a sixth occurring only once. The sample was also linked to a second study, of T cells in Graves' hyperthyroidism and ophthalmopathy.

The sequencing used peripheral blood mononuclear cells (PBMCs), collected at new diagnosis, from a patient treated with antithyroid drugs. The receptors derive from a man aged 18-30 years with Graves disease. The CDR3 runs from the conserved cysteine through the conserved F or W. The D gene is left open where the match is weak. Clone size is not always given. Where it is, it says once, few, many or a class for expanded clones.

d_gene: -; abundance: many; j_gene: TRBJ2-5; v_gene: TRBV6-1; CDR3nt: TGTGCCAGCAGCCCTATGGGGGAGACCCAGTACTTC; CDR3aa: CASSPMGETQYF
d_gene: TRBD1; abundance: many; j_gene: TRBJ2-3; v_gene: TRBV5-1; CDR3nt: TGCGCCAGCACCCTGGGCGGTCCAGGGGGCATAGATACGCAGTATTTT; CDR3aa: CASTLGGPGGIDTQYF
d_gene: -; abundance: few; j_gene: TRBJ2-2; v_gene: TRBV5-1; CDR3nt: TGCGCCAGCAGCCCGAGGTGGAGCACCGGGGAGCTGTTTTTT; CDR3aa: CASSPRWSTGELFF
d_gene: -; abundance: many; j_gene: TRBJ2-5; v_gene: TRBV6-1; CDR3nt: TGTGCCAGCAGGCCTCGGGGGCGCGGGGAGACCCAGTACTTC; CDR3aa: CASRPRGRGETQYF
d_gene: TRBD2; abundance: many; j_gene: TRBJ2-1; v_gene: TRBV5-1; CDR3nt: TGCGCCAGCAGCTTGGAACCTAGCGGGCAGGGTGAGCAGTTCTTC; CDR3aa: CASSLEPSGQGEQFF
d_gene: -; abundance: -; j_gene: TRBJ2-1; v_gene: TRBV24-1; CDR3nt: TGTGCCACCAGTGATTCGGGGGCTCGGGGAGCCTACAATGAGCAGTCCTTC; CDR3aa: CATSDSGARGAYNEQSF
d_gene: -; abundance: few; j_gene: TRBJ1-5; v_gene: TRBV11-2; CDR3nt: TGTGCCAGCAGCTCAGGGTTATACGAGGATCTGGGCAATCAGCCCCAGCATTTT; CDR3aa: CASSSGLYEDLGNQPQHF
d_gene: TRBD2; abundance: once; j_gene: TRBJ2-7; v_gene: TRBV12-3/TRBV12-4; CDR3nt: TGTGCCAGCAGTTTGTTCCTAGCGGGAGGGCCTCGCGAGCAGTACTTC; CDR3aa: CASSLFLAGGPREQYF
d_gene: -; abundance: few; j_gene: TRBJ2-5; v_gene: TRBV4-1; CDR3nt: TGCGCCAGCAGCCCAAAGAGGAGCACTAAAGAGACCCAGTACTTC; CDR3aa: CASSPKRSTKETQYF
d_gene: TRBD1; abundance: many; j_gene: TRBJ1-4; v_gene: TRBV2; CDR3nt: TGTGCCAGCAGTGGGACAGGGAGAGAAAAACTGTTTTTT; CDR3aa: CASSGTGREKLFF
d_gene: -; abundance: -; j_gene: TRBJ2-5; v_gene: TRBV7-9; CDR3nt: TGTGCCAGCAGCTCCAAGACCGGAGACACCCAAGAGACCCAGTACTTC; CDR3aa: CASSSKTGDTQETQYF
d_gene: TRBD1; abundance: -; j_gene: TRBJ2-5; v_gene: TRBV5-4; CDR3nt: TGTGCCAGCAGCTTGGGACAGGGAGAAGCCCAAGAGACCCAGTACTTC; CDR3aa: CASSLGQGEAQETQYF
d_gene: TRBD2; abundance: -; j_gene: TRBJ2-3; v_gene: TRBV5-1; CDR3nt: TGCGCCAGCAGCTTGAAATTAGCGGGAGAGGGTACGCAGTATTTT; CDR3aa: CASSLKLAGEGTQYF
d_gene: -; abundance: many; j_gene: TRBJ2-4; v_gene: TRBV5-1; CDR3nt: TGCGCCAGCAGCTTCACCCTAACACAAGGGGCTCGGGCCAAAAACATTCAGTACTTC; CDR3aa: CASSFTLTQGARAKNIQYF
d_gene: -; abundance: -; j_gene: TRBJ1-1; v_gene: TRBV27; CDR3nt: TGTGCCGGAGGAAAGGTAGGAGCTTTCTTT; CDR3aa: CAGGKVGAFF
d_gene: TRBD1; abundance: few; j_gene: TRBJ1-1; v_gene: TRBV27; CDR3nt: TGTGCCAGCAGTTTATCCTCAATATTGGGACAGGGGCGGACTGAAGCTCTCTTT; CDR3aa: CASSLSSILGQGRTEALF
d_gene: -; abundance: -; j_gene: TRBJ2-7; v_gene: TRBV7-2; CDR3nt: TGTGCCAGCAGCTTACCGGGAGAAGGGTACGAGCAGTACTTC; CDR3aa: CASSLPGEGYEQYF
d_gene: TRBD1; abundance: -; j_gene: TRBJ2-2; v_gene: TRBV10-1; CDR3nt: TGCGCCAGCAGTGAGGGGACAGCCGACACCGGGGAGCTGTTTTTT; CDR3aa: CASSEGTADTGELFF
d_gene: -; abundance: many; j_gene: TRBJ2-5; v_gene: TRBV3-1; CDR3nt: TGTGCCAGCAGCTCCTCCGGGACTCCGAAAGAGACCCAGTACTTC; CDR3aa: CASSSSGTPKETQYF
d_gene: TRBD2; abundance: -; j_gene: TRBJ2-1; v_gene: TRBV20-1; CDR3nt: TGCAGTGCTAGAGATCTAGCGGGAGGTGGCAATGAGCAGTTCTTC; CDR3aa: CSARDLAGGGNEQFF
d_gene: TRBD1; abundance: many; j_gene: TRBJ1-4; v_gene: TRBV7-9; CDR3nt: TGTGCCAGCAGGGACGGGACAGGGGGGAATGAAAAACTGTTTTTT; CDR3aa: CASRDGTGGNEKLFF
d_gene: -; abundance: -; j_gene: TRBJ2-7; v_gene: TRBV7-8; CDR3nt: TGTGCCAGCAACTTAGTCGGGACGAAAGCCTACGAGCAGTACTTC; CDR3aa: CASNLVGTKAYEQYF
d_gene: -; abundance: few; j_gene: TRBJ2-5; v_gene: TRBV29-1; CDR3nt: TGCAGCGTTGGGTCCTCGTCCAATGGGGAGACCCAGTACTTC; CDR3aa: CSVGSSSNGETQYF
d_gene: -; abundance: many; j_gene: TRBJ1-1; v_gene: TRBV5-1; CDR3nt: TGCGCCAGCAGCCCAGGTGACAGGAACACTGAAGCTTTCTTT; CDR3aa: CASSPGDRNTEAFF
d_gene: TRBD1; abundance: -; j_gene: TRBJ2-7; v_gene: TRBV11-2; CDR3nt: TGTGCCAGCAGCCCCAGCCGGGACAGGGGCTACGAGCAGTACTTC; CDR3aa: CASSPSRDRGYEQYF
d_gene: TRBD2; abundance: many; j_gene: TRBJ2-7; v_gene: TRBV5-6; CDR3nt: TGTGCCAGCAGCTTGGGGACTAGCGGGAGGATTTACGAGCAGTACTTC; CDR3aa: CASSLGTSGRIYEQYF
d_gene: TRBD2; abundance: few; j_gene: TRBJ2-7; v_gene: TRBV29-1; CDR3nt: TGCAGCGTCCTAGGGACTAGCGGGGTGAGCTCCTACGAGCAGTACTTC; CDR3aa: CSVLGTSGVSSYEQYF
d_gene: TRBD2; abundance: -; j_gene: TRBJ2-1; v_gene: TRBV12-3/TRBV12-4; CDR3nt: TGTGCCAGCAGTATCGGACTAGCGGTTTTAAGGAATGAGCAGTTCTTC; CDR3aa: CASSIGLAVLRNEQFF
d_gene: TRBD2; abundance: -; j_gene: TRBJ2-1; v_gene: TRBV20-1; CDR3nt: TGCAGTGCTAGCCAGACTAGCGGGAGCGGGTGGGGTGAGCAGTTCTTC; CDR3aa: CSASQTSGSGWGEQFF
d_gene: TRBD1; abundance: -; j_gene: TRBJ2-3; v_gene: TRBV6-1; CDR3nt: TGTGCCAGCAGGTCCAGGGACAGGGGCGGTACGCAGTATTTT; CDR3aa: CASRSRDRGGTQYF
d_gene: -; abundance: few; j_gene: TRBJ2-1; v_gene: TRBV6-4; CDR3nt: TGTGCCAGCAGCGAAAACTACAATGAGCAGTTCTTC; CDR3aa: CASSENYNEQFF
d_gene: -; abundance: many; j_gene: TRBJ1-5; v_gene: TRBV2; CDR3nt: TGTGCCAGCAGTGGCCGTTTTGGGGGTCAGCCCCAGCATTTT; CDR3aa: CASSGRFGGQPQHF
d_gene: -; abundance: -; j_gene: TRBJ1-2; v_gene: TRBV20-1; CDR3nt: TGCAGTGCTAGAACTGTAACCTATGGCTACACCTTC; CDR3aa: CSARTVTYGYTF
d_gene: -; abundance: few; j_gene: TRBJ2-7; v_gene: TRBV6-2/TRBV6-3; CDR3nt: TGTGCCAGCAGTAATCAGGCAAGTTACGAGCAGTACTTC; CDR3aa: CASSNQASYEQYF
d_gene: -; abundance: few; j_gene: TRBJ2-7; v_gene: TRBV14; CDR3nt: TGTGCCAGCAGCCACCACGAGACAGGCCCTTCCTACGAGCAGTACTTC; CDR3aa: CASSHHETGPSYEQYF
d_gene: TRBD2; abundance: -; j_gene: TRBJ2-5; v_gene: TRBV10-3; CDR3nt: TGTGCCATCAGTGAGGGGACGGGAGGGCCTACAGAGAAGACCCAGTACTTC; CDR3aa: CAISEGTGGPTEKTQYF
d_gene: -; abundance: few; j_gene: TRBJ2-1; v_gene: TRBV7-2; CDR3nt: TGTGCCAGCAGCGCCACTAGCCTCTCCTACAATGAGCAGTTCTTC; CDR3aa: CASSATSLSYNEQFF
d_gene: TRBD2; abundance: many; j_gene: TRBJ2-5; v_gene: TRBV18; CDR3nt: TGTGCCAGCTCACCCCCTAGCGGGAGATCTGAGACCCAGTACTTC; CDR3aa: CASSPPSGRSETQYF
d_gene: -; abundance: few; j_gene: TRBJ2-2; v_gene: TRBV14; CDR3nt: TGTGCCAGCAGCCAAGATCTAACCCCGACCGGGGAGCTGTTTTTT; CDR3aa: CASSQDLTPTGELFF
d_gene: TRBD1; abundance: -; j_gene: TRBJ1-1; v_gene: TRBV10-3; CDR3nt: TGTGCCATCAGTGAGTTCCGGGACAGGGCGAACACTGAAGCTTTCTTT; CDR3aa: CAISEFRDRANTEAFF
d_gene: -; abundance: -; j_gene: TRBJ2-3; v_gene: TRBV5-5; CDR3nt: TGTGCCAGCAGCTCCGACTCGTCGGGAGATACGCAGTATTTT; CDR3aa: CASSSDSSGDTQYF
d_gene: -; abundance: -; j_gene: TRBJ2-1; v_gene: TRBV7-3; CDR3nt: TGTGCCAGCAGCCCCCCTCGGGGTAGCGACAATGAGCAGTTCTTC; CDR3aa: CASSPPRGSDNEQFF
d_gene: -; abundance: many; j_gene: TRBJ2-2; v_gene: TRBV6-1; CDR3nt: TGTGCCAGCAGTGGAGCTAGCACCGGGGAGCTGTTTTTT; CDR3aa: CASSGASTGELFF
d_gene: TRBD2; abundance: -; j_gene: TRBJ2-3; v_gene: TRBV7-3; CDR3nt: TGTGCCAGCAGTGCGGGGGTTGAGATAACAGATACGCAGTATTTT; CDR3aa: CASSAGVEITDTQYF
d_gene: -; abundance: many; j_gene: TRBJ2-1; v_gene: TRBV29-1; CDR3nt: TGCAGCGTTGACCCGGGGGTTGACTACAATGAGCAGTTCTTC; CDR3aa: CSVDPGVDYNEQFF
d_gene: -; abundance: many; j_gene: TRBJ2-1; v_gene: TRBV2; CDR3nt: TGTGCCAGCAGTGATGCTGTTGGGGAGGCCTCCTACAATGAGCAGTTCTTC; CDR3aa: CASSDAVGEASYNEQFF
d_gene: -; abundance: -; j_gene: TRBJ2-5; v_gene: TRBV5-1; CDR3nt: TGCGCCAGCAGCTCCGGGGGGCACGAGACCCAGTACTTC; CDR3aa: CASSSGGHETQYF
d_gene: TRBD1; abundance: -; j_gene: TRBJ2-2; v_gene: TRBV24-1; CDR3nt: TGTGCCACTCGGACAGGGAACACCGGGGAGCTGTTTTTT; CDR3aa: CATRTGNTGELFF
d_gene: -; abundance: -; j_gene: TRBJ1-5; v_gene: TRBV27; CDR3nt: TGTGCCAGCAGTAATACCCGGGACATCGGAGGCGATTTCGGCAATCAGCCCCAGCATTTT; CDR3aa: CASSNTRDIGGDFGNQPQHF
d_gene: -; abundance: -; j_gene: TRBJ1-4; v_gene: TRBV5-1; CDR3nt: TGCGCCAGCAGCTTGGTCAGGGGCGATCCAACTAATGAAAAACTGTTTTTT; CDR3aa: CASSLVRGDPTNEKLFF
d_gene: -; abundance: few; j_gene: TRBJ1-2; v_gene: TRBV29-1; CDR3nt: TGCAGCGTTGGGGAGAACTATGGCTACACCTTC; CDR3aa: CSVGENYGYTF
d_gene: TRBD1; abundance: many; j_gene: TRBJ2-7; v_gene: TRBV28; CDR3nt: TGTGCCAGCAGCGCTACCGGGACAGGTTCTCGGGAGCAGTACTTC; CDR3aa: CASSATGTGSREQYF
d_gene: TRBD1; abundance: many; j_gene: TRBJ2-2; v_gene: TRBV11-3; CDR3nt: TGTGCCAGCAGCTTACGCGGGACAGGGCAACCCGGGGAGCTGTTTTTT; CDR3aa: CASSLRGTGQPGELFF
d_gene: -; abundance: -; j_gene: TRBJ2-7; v_gene: TRBV7-9; CDR3nt: TGTGCCAGCAGCTTAGCGCGCCTGAGCTCCTACGAGCAGTACTTC; CDR3aa: CASSLARLSSYEQYF
d_gene: TRBD1; abundance: many; j_gene: TRBJ1-2; v_gene: TRBV12-3/TRBV12-4; CDR3nt: TGTGCCAGCAGTTTACAGGGGGCCGTCTCTGGCTACACCTTC; CDR3aa: CASSLQGAVSGYTF
d_gene: TRBD2; abundance: once; j_gene: TRBJ2-2; v_gene: TRBV30; CDR3nt: TGTGCCTGGGATGGACTAGGGGCCGGGGAGCTGTTTTTT; CDR3aa: CAWDGLGAGELFF
d_gene: TRBD2; abundance: -; j_gene: TRBJ2-2; v_gene: TRBV20-1; CDR3nt: TGCAGTGCTAGACAGCGGGAGCGAAGCGGGGAGCTGTTTTTT; CDR3aa: CSARQRERSGELFF
d_gene: -; abundance: many; j_gene: TRBJ1-6; v_gene: TRBV12-3/TRBV12-4; CDR3nt: TGTGCCAGCAGACCCCGGACAGATTCACCCCTCCACTTT; CDR3aa: CASRPRTDSPLHF